The 24 T cell receptor beta chains presented below share a single source sample, sequenced in a study of cytomegalovirus exposure and HLA in healthy donors. Amplification used 60 Vbeta primers and 13 Jbeta primers. Only in-frame clones appear in the TCRdb table, and some are missing; sequencing was by immunoSEQ multiplex PCR. The table includes more than 150,000 clones, roughly 87% detected once. The specimen sequenced was PBMCs. The receptors were gathered from a man in his fifties in good health and CMV-seronegative.

This clone was seen a single time. V is TRBV5-1 and J is TRBJ2-7, with 12 positions matching TRBD2. The J segment lost 1 base and the V segment lost 1 base, leaving 6 bases of the junction unmatched. The CDR3 covers 17 residues. Germline values: CDR1 SGHRS, CDR2 YFSETQ. CDR3 sequence reads: CASSLLLAGGLSYEQYF. The CDR3 DNA reads as TGCGCCAGCAGCTTGCTCCTAGCGGGAGGGCTTTCCTACGAGCAGTACTTC.

The V call is TRBV9, the J call TRBJ1-2; the match to TRBD1 covers 9 bases. V gave up 4 bases and J gave up 4 bases; unmatched junction bases: 8. CDR3 length equals 15 residues. CDR1 and CDR2 from the germline V gene are SGDLS and YYNGEE. The CDR3 is CASSYPTGGFYGYTF. The CDR3 nucleotides are TGTGCCAGCAGCTACCCCACAGGGGGCTTCTATGGCTACACCTTC.

V and J are TRBV6-1 and TRBJ2-5, with D maybe TRBD2 (6 bases). This CDR3 is 15 amino acids long. V lost 6 bases to trimming and J lost 7 bases, with 21 bases between them. CDR1 and CDR2 from the germline V gene are MNHNS and SASEGT. The DNA of the CDR3 is TGTGCCAGCAGAATAGGGGACTTACTAACTGGGACCCAGTACTTC. Translating gives CASRIGDLLTGTQYF.

The CDR3 loop is CASSTNRGMNSPLHF. As DNA, the CDR3 is TGTGCCAGTAGTACAAACAGGGGTATGAATTCACCCCTCCACTTT. The V call is TRBV19, the J call TRBJ1-6, with TRBD1 matching over 7 bases. Trimming at V came to 4 bases and at J to 7 bases, leaving 7 bases not matched to a gene. This CDR3 is built from 15 residues. Germline V gene lookup returns CDR1 LNHDA and CDR2 SQIVND (reference sequence). Supplemented by reference TRBV19 and TRBJ1-6, the full variable domain reads DGGITQSPKYLFRKEGQNVTLSCEQNLNHDAMYWYRQDPGQGLRLIYYSQIVNDFQKGDIAEGYSVSREKKESFPLTVTSAQKNPTAFYLCASSTNRGMNSPLHFGNGTRLTVT.

V usage is TRBV7-9 and J usage is TRBJ1-2; 9 bases fit TRBD1. Germline V CDR1 and CDR2: SEHNR, FQNEAQ (reference sequence). The CDR3 is made up of 13 amino acids. V lost 6 bases, J lost 7 bases, and 6 bases stayed unmatched. The CDR3 DNA is TGTGCCAGCAGGAACAGGGGGCGAAGTGGCTACACCTTC. This codes for CASRNRGRSGYTF.

V and J are TRBV27 and TRBJ2-7, with TRBD2 matching over 11 bases. J was trimmed by 3 bases and V by 2 bases; bases with no gene match: 9. Looked up from germline, CDR1 is MNHEY and CDR2 is SMNVEV (reference sequence). The CDR3 length is 17 residues. The DNA for the CDR3 is TGTGCCAGCAGTTTACAGGTAGCGGGAGGGCTTTACTACGAGCAGTACTTC. This sequence encodes CASSLQVAGGLYYEQYF.

The chain is built from TRBV7-3 and TRBJ1-6; D is unresolved. The CDR3 has 13 residues. Germline values: CDR1 SGHTA, CDR2 FQGTGA. V was shortened by 0 bases and J by 10 bases, with 7 bases between the two germline ends. CDR3 sequence reads: CASSLTSGSPLHF. CDR3 DNA sequence: TGTGCCAGCAGCTTAACAAGCGGCTCACCCCTCCACTTT. The full variable domain, with the rest looked up from reference TRBV7-3 and TRBJ1-6, is GAGVSQTPSNKVTEKGKYVELRCDPISGHTALYWYRQSLGQGPEFLIYFQGTGAADDSGLPNDRFFAVRPEGSVSTLKIQRTERGDSAVYLCASSLTSGSPLHFGNGTRLTVT.

The chain links TRBV28 to TRBJ1-1; tentative D call: TRBD1 (5 bases). CDR3 size: 15 residues. V was clipped by 5 bases and J by 3 bases, with 16 bases between them. The germline gives CDR1 MDHEN, CDR2 SYDVKM. The DNA for the CDR3 is TGTGCCAGCAGTGGGGGAGGGACCGAAGACACTGAAGCTTTCTTT. It yields the protein CASSGGGTEDTEAFF.

The chain joins TRBV5-1 to TRBJ2-5; possibly TRBD1 for D (6 bases). Germline-derived CDR1 and CDR2 are SGHRS and YFSETQ. V was shortened by 3 bases and J by 3 bases, with 15 bases between the two germline ends. The CDR3 is made up of 15 amino acids. CDR3: CASSSPGQSKETQYF. The CDR3, as DNA: TGCGCCAGCAGCTCACCGGGACAATCGAAAGAGACCCAGTACTTC.

A word on this clone: Other DNA sequences within the sample encode an identical CDR3. The chain links TRBV6-5 to TRBJ1-2; TRBD1 is a possible D gene (5 bases). V lost 2 bases to trimming and J lost 0 bases, with 7 bases between them. The CDR3 totals 14 residues. Germline V CDR1 and CDR2: MNHEY, SVGAGI. CDR3 sequence: CASSYRGANYGYTF. The DNA of the CDR3 is TGTGCCAGCAGTTACCGGGGGGCTAACTATGGCTACACCTTC.

In its sample, this clone was seen a few times. The chain links TRBV6-1 to TRBJ1-4; D might be TRBD1 (5 bases). Germline CDR1 reads MNHNS; CDR2 reads SASEGT. Deletions cut 8 bases from V and 0 bases from J, with 10 bases between. The CDR3 spans 14 residues. The chain's CDR3 is CASRGGATNEKLFF. The CDR3 DNA sequence: TGTGCCAGCCGTGGGGGGGCAACTAATGAAAAACTGTTTTTT.

The chain couples TRBV19 to TRBJ2-5; 9 bases are a match to TRBD1. Per the germline V gene, CDR1 is LNHDA and CDR2 is SQIVND (reference sequence). V was clipped by 2 bases and J by 4 bases; unmatched bases: 8. The CDR3 has 16 residues. CDR3 DNA: TGTGCCAGTAGTATACCGGGACAGGGCAGATCAGAGACCCAGTACTTC. Protein product: CASSIPGQGRSETQYF.

This chain uses TRBV4-2 with TRBJ2-4; TRBD1 might be the D (5 bases). Trimming stripped 1 base from V and 5 bases from J, with 9 bases between. Germline V gene sequence: CDR1 LGHNA, CDR2 YNFKEQ. CDR3 length: 14 amino acids. The CDR3 sequence is CASSQGGPENIQYF. CDR3 nucleotide sequence: TGTGCCAGCAGCCAAGGGGGCCCAGAAAACATTCAGTACTTC.

The V and J genes are TRBV6-5 and TRBJ2-3, with 11 bases aligning to TRBD2. The CDR3 is 16 residues long. Trimming took 4 bases from V and 0 from J; bases not matched to a gene: 3. Germline-derived CDR1 and CDR2 are MNHEY and SVGAGI. The CDR3 DNA follows: TGTGCCAGCAGTTTTGGACTAGCGGGTAGCACAGATACGCAGTATTTT. Its translation is CASSFGLAGSTDTQYF.

This clone has only a few counts. The rearrangement links TRBV5-1 to TRBJ2-1, with 10 bases lining up with TRBD1. This CDR3 region has 15 residues. The J segment lost 6 bases and the V segment lost 0 bases, leaving 3 bases of the junction unmatched. Germline CDR1 and CDR2: SGHRS and YFSETQ. The CDR3 here is CASSLGQGAINEQFF. In nucleotides, the CDR3 is TGCGCCAGCAGCTTGGGACAGGGGGCGATCAATGAGCAGTTCTTC.

This clone was seen a single time. The J gene is TRBJ1-4, the V gene TRBV28; the match to TRBD1 covers 9 bases. This CDR3 region has 14 residues. In germline, CDR1 is MDHEN, CDR2 SYDVKM. V lost 7 bases to trimming and J lost 5 bases; unmatched junction nucleotides: 5. The CDR3 sequence is CASTPGQGNEKLFF. Here the CDR3 DNA reads TGTGCCAGCACCCCGGGACAGGGCAATGAAAAACTGTTTTTT. Full variable domain (outside the CDR3, taken from reference TRBV28 and TRBJ1-4): DVKVTQSSRYLVKRTGEKVFLECVQDMDHENMFWYRQDPGLGLRLIYFSYDVKMKEKGDIPEGYSVSREKKERFSLILESASTNQTSMYLCASTPGQGNEKLFFGSGTQLSVL.

The chain has TRBV6-1 and TRBJ1-1; D is uncertain. CDR1 is MNHNS and CDR2 is SASEGT in the germline V gene. This CDR3 contains 13 residues. Trimming took 2 bases from V and 8 from J, leaving 12 bases between them. The CDR3 loop reads CASSEIVLPEAFF. CDR3 nucleotide sequence: TGTGCCAGCAGTGAAATTGTCCTACCCGAAGCTTTCTTT.

The rearrangement uses TRBV6-5 and TRBJ2-7, with D unresolved. V was clipped by 6 bases and J by 0 bases, with 12 bases between them. There are 14 residues in the CDR3. CDR1 MNHEY and CDR2 SVGAGI come from the germline V gene. This chain's CDR3 is CASRPQAISYEQYF. The DNA for the CDR3 is TGTGCCAGCAGACCTCAGGCGATCTCCTACGAGCAGTACTTC.

The J gene is TRBJ2-1, the V gene TRBV7-2; 14 nucleotides match TRBD2. The trim removed 5 bases at V and 4 bases at J, leaving 7 bases unmatched. The V gene's germline CDR1 is SGHTA and CDR2 FQGNSA. The CDR3 runs to 17 residues. In DNA, the CDR3 is TGTGCCAGCAGCAACCGACTAGCGGGAGGGAGTTACAATGAGCAGTTCTTC. Protein product: CASSNRLAGGSYNEQFF.

This rearrangement joins TRBV6-5 to TRBJ1-5, with 11 bases aligning to TRBD1. Trimming removed 8 bases from V and 3 bases from J; junction bases left unmatched: 6. CDR3 length: 15 amino acids. CDR1 is MNHEY and CDR2 is SVGAGI in the germline V gene. CDR3 sequence (DNA): TGTGCCAGCTCAAGGGACAGGGGGAACAATCAGCCCCAGCATTTT. This codes for CASSRDRGNNQPQHF.

In its sample, this clone was seen once. The chain's CDR3 is CASSLLAGAGPQYF. The CDR3 DNA reads TGTGCCAGCAGCCTTCTAGCGGGGGCCGGGCCCCAGTACTTC. The chain combines TRBV9 with TRBJ2-5; 10 bases are a match to TRBD2. Germline V gene sequence: CDR1 SGDLS, CDR2 YYNGEE. This CDR3 contains 14 residues. V was clipped by 4 bases and J by 9 bases; unmatched bases: 9.

The V call is TRBV5-1, the J call TRBJ1-1; 8 positions agree with TRBD1. Germline V gene data show CDR1 as SGHRS and CDR2 as YFSETQ. This CDR3 region has 14 residues. V was clipped by 4 bases and J by 5 bases; unmatched bases: 7. This CDR3 reads CASSPRTGNTEAFF. CDR3 bases: TGCGCCAGCAGCCCACGGACAGGGAATACTGAAGCTTTCTTT.

For the CDR3, the DNA is TGTGCCAGCAGCCGAGGCGCCGACAGACGCAATGAAAAACTGTTTTTT. Translated: CASSRGADRRNEKLFF. The chain links TRBV5-6 to TRBJ1-4, with TRBD1 as a possible D gene (5 bases). Germline loops: CDR1 SGHDT, CDR2 YYEEEE. V was shortened by 4 bases and J by 5 bases, with 18 bases between the two germline ends. This CDR3 is 16 amino acids long.

The chain is built from TRBV10-1 and TRBJ2-1; 10 bases are a match to TRBD2. This CDR3 contains 14 residues. V dropped 8 bases and J dropped 7; count of bases not matched to a gene: 8. CDR1 and CDR2 from the germline V gene are WNHNN and SYGVQD (reference sequence). The CDR3 is CASVVAGGRNEQFF. For the CDR3, the DNA is TGCGCCAGCGTTGTAGCGGGGGGACGGAATGAGCAGTTCTTC.